This passage covers 28 T cell receptor beta chains from one sample sequenced in a study of T cell repertoires in cytomegalovirus infection. TCRdb independently ran MiXCR on the reads; one entry per CDR3 protein. The data show nearly 450,000 distinct CDR3 sequences, 25% to 40% seen once. The sequencing sample was made of PBMCs. These receptors were collected from a human donor in good health (CMV status not recorded). Some clones in this sample may be carry-over from other donors' samples.

This clonotype appeared a few times. The chain employs TRBV28 and TRBJ1-5; 7 bases map to TRBD1. V shed 3 bases, J shed 4 bases, and the junction held 9 bases outside the gene matches. This CDR3 is built from 16 residues. Germline loops: CDR1 MDHEN, CDR2 SYDVKM. DNA of the CDR3: TGTGCCAGCAGTTTTGGTAAGGGGGCGGGAAATCAGCCCCAGCATTTT. Translation gives CASSFGKGAGNQPQHF.

The chain uses TRBV20-1 and TRBJ1-2; 9 nucleotides agree with TRBD1. The trim removed 8 bases at V and 7 bases at J, leaving 14 bases unmatched. Germline V CDR1 and CDR2: DFQATT, SNEGSKA (reference sequence). There are 14 residues in the CDR3. Here the CDR3 reads CSHHHGTGNGGYTF. CDR3 DNA: TGCAGTCACCACCATGGGACAGGGAACGGTGGCTACACCTTC.

This clonotype has a handful of counts. The chain is built from TRBV9 and TRBJ1-5; TRBD1 matches at 12 bases. After removal of 4 bases from V and 7 bases from J, the junction contained 9 bases not matched to a gene. Germline V gene data show CDR1 as SGDLS and CDR2 as YYNGEE. This CDR3 comprises 16 residues. The CDR3, as DNA: TGTGCCAGCAGCCCCGCGGGACAGGGGGCAGGGCAGCCCCAGCATTTT. This gives the protein CASSPAGQGAGQPQHF.

As to this clonotype: The junction shows a germline mismatch at one end, possibly a read error. The rearrangement links TRBV15 to TRBJ2-1; no clear D. Germline V gene sequence: CDR1 LNHNV, CDR2 YYDKDF (reference sequence). The CDR3 totals 16 residues. The CDR3 coding sequence is TGTGCCAACAGCAGAGACGCTGTGAGTGTGTACAATGAGCAGTTCTTC. Protein sequence: CANSRDAVSVYNEQFF.

V and J are TRBV27 and TRBJ1-1; D remains unclear. The CDR3 has 15 amino acids. The ends were cut back, 6 bases at V and 1 base at J, with 15 bases in the middle. Germline V gives CDR1 MNHEY, CDR2 SMNVEV (reference sequence). As DNA, the CDR3 is TGTGCCAGCAGACCCCGATCCCGGGAGAACACTGAAGCTTTCTTT. Translation: CASRPRSRENTEAFF.

This clonotype was observed at least ten times. J is TRBJ2-2 and V is TRBV7-9, with D possibly TRBD2 on 5 matching bases. V gave up 4 bases and J gave up 2 bases, with 8 bases separating them. The CDR3 sequence is 14 residues long. CDR1 and CDR2 (germline): SEHNR, FQNEAQ (reference sequence). CDR3 sequence reads: CASSYRGNTGELFF. The DNA for the CDR3 is TGTGCCAGCAGCTATCGGGGAAACACCGGGGAGCTGTTTTTT.

This clonotype was seen many times. This chain joins TRBV7-2 and TRBJ1-6; 10 bases are shared with TRBD1. CDR1 and CDR2 (germline): SGHTA, FQGNSA. This CDR3 has 16 residues. V was clipped by 5 bases and J by 7 bases; unmatched bases: 8. DNA for the CDR3: TGTGCCAGCAGCATGACAGGGGGCGCGAAAAATTCACCCCTCCACTTT. Translated, it gives CASSMTGGAKNSPLHF.

This clonotype was observed at least ten times. The V gene is TRBV7-8, the J gene TRBJ2-7; D is unresolved. The CDR3 contains 14 residues. The germline V gene encodes CDR1 SGHVS and CDR2 FQNEAQ. Deletions cut 0 bases from V and 2 bases from J, with 8 bases between. The CDR3 bases are TGTGCCAGCAGCTTAGCGGGCCGTACCTACGAGCAGTACTTC. It is translated as CASSLAGRTYEQYF.

This clonotype was observed at least ten times. The chain uses TRBV24-1 and TRBJ2-1, with TRBD2 matching over 11 bases. The CDR3 runs 16 residues. Per the germline V gene, CDR1 is KGHDR and CDR2 is SFDVKD. The J segment lost 9 bases and the V segment lost 0 bases, leaving 6 bases of the junction unmatched. The CDR3: CATSDLLASGGSEQFF. The CDR3 region has the DNA TGTGCCACCAGTGATTTGTTGGCTAGCGGGGGGAGTGAGCAGTTCTTC.

V is TRBV7-8 and J is TRBJ2-3; 10 bases agree with TRBD2. CDR1 is SGHVS and CDR2 is FQNEAQ in the germline V gene. The CDR3 totals 16 residues. The V and J ends lost 3 bases and 4 bases, in that order; junction bases with no gene match: 7. CDR3 in amino acids: CASSFSSGGAPDTQYF. CDR3 sequence (DNA): TGTGCCAGCAGCTTTTCAAGCGGGGGGGCCCCAGATACGCAGTATTTT.

This clonotype was picked up a small number of times. The V gene is TRBV6-1, the J gene TRBJ1-4; a possible D gene is TRBD1 (5 bases). Germline V gene lookup returns CDR1 MNHNS and CDR2 SASEGT. The germline V and J ends were trimmed by 6 bases and 4 bases, with 15 bases remaining between them. CDR3 size: 15 residues. CDR3: CASSESGRINEKLFF. As DNA, the CDR3 is TGTGCCAGCAGCGAATCGGGACGGATTAATGAAAAACTGTTTTTT.

In its sample, this clonotype was seen a few times. The rearrangement uses TRBV2 and TRBJ1-5, with D possibly TRBD1 on 6 matching bases. The CDR3 contains 15 residues. In germline, CDR1 is SNHLY, CDR2 FYNNEI. V lost 6 bases to trimming and J lost 4 bases, with 16 bases between them. CDR3 nucleotide sequence: TGTGCCAGCAGCGTGAACAGGGCAGGAAATCAGCCCCAGCATTTT. It yields the protein CASSVNRAGNQPQHF.

Comment on this clonotype: Possible read error: a much larger clone is one base away. This CDR3 fails to terminate in the conserved phenylalanine or tryptophan, so it likely reflects a read error. The chain recombines TRBV6-1 with TRBJ2-5; unclear D gene. The germline gives CDR1 MNHNS, CDR2 SASEGT. CDR3 size: 17 residues. The ends were cut back, 3 bases at V and 1 base at J, with 18 bases in the middle. CDR3 bases: TGTGCCAGCAGTGAGGGCGCTGCTCGGCCCTCCCAAGAGACCCAGTACTTA. It is translated as CASSEGAARPSQETQYL.

This clonotype was counted a single time. The chain is built from TRBV5-1 and TRBJ1-6; no clear D gene. Trimming took 2 bases from V and 9 from J, leaving 6 bases between them. The CDR3 is made up of 12 amino acids. Germline V lookup: CDR1 SGHRS, CDR2 YFSETQ. The CDR3 sequence: CASSFDGSPLHF. Written as DNA, the CDR3 is TGCGCCAGCAGCTTTGATGGTTCACCCCTCCACTTT.

V and J are TRBV7-8 and TRBJ1-1, with no clear D. There are 17 residues in the CDR3. Trimming left V 5 bases short and J 1 base short, with 20 bases between. From germline, CDR1 is SGHVS and CDR2 FQNEAQ. CDR3 sequence (DNA): TGTGCCAGCAGCCGCAATATCCAATCGGACCCGAACACTGAAGCTTTCTTT. As protein: CASSRNIQSDPNTEAFF.

The gene calls are TRBV3-1 and TRBJ2-4; 9 nucleotides line up with TRBD1. The CDR3 consists of 15 residues. Germline trimming cut 4 bases from V and 6 bases from J; bases unmatched to any gene: 7. CDR1 and CDR2 from the germline V gene are LGHDT and YNNKEL (reference sequence). The CDR3 DNA reads TGTGCCAGCAGCCCGTTGACAGGGGGTAGAAACATTCAGTACTTC. It specifies CASSPLTGGRNIQYF.

This clonotype came up many times. V usage is TRBV7-6 and J usage is TRBJ2-5; D gene ambiguous. Trimming shortened V by 2 bases and J by 5 bases, and 9 bases separated the two germline ends. Germline CDR1 and CDR2: SGHVS and FNYEAQ. The CDR3 has 13 amino acids. CDR3 region: CASSLLYLETQYF. CDR3 coding DNA: TGTGCCAGCAGCTTACTTTATTTGGAGACCCAGTACTTC.

This chain connects TRBV6-1 to TRBJ2-3, with D possibly TRBD2 on 6 matching bases. The CDR3 contains 18 residues. V was trimmed by 2 bases and J by 2 bases, leaving 20 bases between them. Per germline, CDR1 MNHNS and CDR2 SASEGT. The CDR3 sequence: CASSEPRRRGRATDTQYF. The CDR3 nucleotides read TGTGCCAGCAGTGAACCCCGTCGGAGGGGCAGGGCCACAGATACGCAGTATTTT.

The J gene is TRBJ2-1, the V gene TRBV12-3 or TRBV12-4, with TRBD2 identical over 14 bases. The V gene end was trimmed by 5 bases and the J gene end by 12 bases; junction bases not matched to a gene: 9. The CDR3 is 15 amino acids. CDR3 loop: CASSPGLAGDPGQFF. In nucleotides, the CDR3 is TGTGCCAGCAGTCCGGGACTAGCGGGGGACCCGGGGCAGTTCTTC.

In the case of this clonotype: Possible read error: a much larger clone is one base away. The V gene is TRBV7-8, the J gene TRBJ2-3; D may be TRBD1 (5 bases). The CDR3 consists of 14 residues. V dropped 7 bases and J dropped 5 bases, with 16 bases sitting between them. CDR1 and CDR2 from the germline V gene are SGHVS and FQNEAQ. This CDR3 reads CASIPWGGKDTQYF. The CDR3 DNA sequence: TGTGCCAGCATCCCTTGGGGCGGAAAAGATACGCAGTATTTT.

The rearrangement joins TRBV20-1 to TRBJ2-4; no firm D call. Trimming left V 5 bases short and J 9 bases short, with 14 bases between. Germline V lookup: CDR1 DFQATT, CDR2 SNEGSKA (reference sequence). CDR3 length equals 12 residues. The CDR3 DNA reads as TGCAGTGCTCGGACGGGCCCGGGCATTCAGTACTTC. Protein product: CSARTGPGIQYF.

This clonotype has only a few counts. V gene TRBV7-9 combines with J gene TRBJ1-2; D is perhaps TRBD1 (6 bases). The germline V gene encodes CDR1 SEHNR and CDR2 FQNEAQ (reference sequence). Trimming took 2 bases from V and 10 from J, leaving 20 bases between them. The CDR3 length is 15 residues. The CDR3 spells CASSLWGGRPSSYTF. CDR3 in DNA: TGTGCCAGCAGCTTATGGGGGGGCAGGCCGAGTTCCTACACCTTC.

The chain carries TRBV7-6 and TRBJ2-1; D not resolved. The germline V and J ends were trimmed by 3 bases and 10 bases, with 10 bases remaining between them. The CDR3 is 12 amino acids. Germline-derived CDR1 and CDR2 are SGHVS and FNYEAQ. The CDR3 nucleotides read TGTGCCAGCAGCTTTCGAGGAGTAGAGCAGTTCTTC. Translated: CASSFRGVEQFF.

V gene TRBV14 combines with J gene TRBJ2-1, with 13 bases that match TRBD2. Germline trimming cut 4 bases from V and 1 base from J; bases unmatched to any gene: 1. The CDR3 loop spans 16 amino acids. CDR1 and CDR2 from the germline V gene are SGHDN and FVKESK. In nucleotides, the CDR3 is TGTGCCAGCAGCCGACTAGCGGGGGGTTCCTACAATGAGCAGTTCTTC. Protein product: CASSRLAGGSYNEQFF.

This clonotype showed up just a few times. The V and J genes are TRBV5-6 and TRBJ1-1; D may be TRBD1 (5 bases). V lost 0 bases and J 11 bases, leaving 14 bases between the germline ends. Germline assignment: CDR1 SGHDT and CDR2 YYEEEE. CDR3 length equals 13 residues. CDR3 amino acids: CASSLGSGGAAFF. Here the CDR3 DNA reads TGTGCCAGCAGCTTGGGAAGCGGGGGAGCGGCTTTCTTT.

About this clonotype: Without the conserved terminal phenylalanine or tryptophan, this CDR3 likely stems from a read error. The DNA is omitted, as the CDR3 cannot be located on it reliably, and the CDR3 follows TCRdb's listing. CDR3 sequence: CASSLGRISYNEQLL. The gene calls are TRBV7-2 and TRBJ2-1. CDR1 is SGHTA, CDR2 FQGNSA, per germline. The CDR3 is made up of 15 amino acids, end residues included.

This clonotype has at least ten counts. The chain has TRBV28 and TRBJ2-5; 8 bases fit TRBD2. The germline CDR1 and CDR2 sequences are MDHEN and SYDVKM. This CDR3 has 15 amino acids. V dropped 5 bases and J dropped 6; count of bases not matched to a gene: 11. CDR3 region: CASSPAGGGPKTQYF. In DNA form, the CDR3 reads TGTGCCAGCAGTCCCGCTGGCGGGGGGCCGAAGACCCAGTACTTC.

The chain joins TRBV7-2 to TRBJ1-1; no firm D call. This CDR3 is built from 17 residues. Between the trimmed V and J ends, which lost 3 bases and 0 bases, there was a span of 17 bases. Per germline, CDR1 SGHTA and CDR2 FQGNSA. The DNA of the CDR3 is TGTGCCAGCAGCTTTTGGACTGGTAGGTTATTGAACACTGAAGCTTTCTTT. It yields the protein CASSFWTGRLLNTEAFF.